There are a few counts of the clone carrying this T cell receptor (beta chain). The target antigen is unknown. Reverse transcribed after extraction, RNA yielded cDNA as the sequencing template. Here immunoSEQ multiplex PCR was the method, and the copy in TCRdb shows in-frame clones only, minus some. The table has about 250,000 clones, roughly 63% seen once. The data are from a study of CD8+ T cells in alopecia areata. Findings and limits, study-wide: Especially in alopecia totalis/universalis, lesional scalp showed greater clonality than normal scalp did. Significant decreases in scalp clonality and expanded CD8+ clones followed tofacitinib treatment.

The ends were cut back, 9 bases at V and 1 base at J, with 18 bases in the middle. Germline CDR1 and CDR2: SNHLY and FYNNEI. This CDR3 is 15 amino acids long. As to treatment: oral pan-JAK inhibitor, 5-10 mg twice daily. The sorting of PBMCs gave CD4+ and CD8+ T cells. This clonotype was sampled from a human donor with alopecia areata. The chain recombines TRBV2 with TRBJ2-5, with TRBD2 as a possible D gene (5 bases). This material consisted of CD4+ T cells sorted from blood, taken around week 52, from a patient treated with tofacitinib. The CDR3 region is CARKPTLVRQETQYF. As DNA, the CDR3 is TGTGCCAGAAAACCTACACTAGTTCGCCAAGAGACCCAGTACTTC.